One and the same sample provided the 3 T cell receptor beta chains below, sequenced in a study of a mutant IDH1 vaccine in newly diagnosed glioma. Time point in this sample: baseline, week 1 (first vaccination visit). The sample's treatment: pre-vaccination baseline after standard-of-care therapy. Data came from immunoSEQ multiplex PCR; TCRdb stores just in-frame clones and leaves some out. Of some 16,000 clones listed, roughly 95% are singletons. This specimen consisted of peripheral blood mononuclear cells (PBMCs), obtained from a glioma patient treated with radiotherapy, temozolomide or both. These receptors originate from a woman younger than 35 with glioma. Some clones in this sample may be carry-over from other donors' samples.

The J gene is TRBJ1-5, the V gene TRBV19; 7 bases are a match to TRBD1. Trimming at V came to 8 bases and at J to 1 base, leaving 8 bases not matched to a gene. Germline V lookup: CDR1 LNHDA, CDR2 SQIVND (reference sequence). The CDR3 covers 15 residues. The CDR3 nucleotides are TGTGCCAGTGCGGTCAAGGGGGCCAGCAATCAGCCCCAGCATTTT. Its translation: CASAVKGASNQPQHF.

The chain employs TRBV5-1 and TRBJ1-2, with TRBD1 matching over 10 bases. V shed 3 bases, J shed 7 bases, and the junction held 6 bases outside the gene matches. Germline V gene sequence: CDR1 SGHRS, CDR2 YFSETQ. This CDR3 has 14 residues. The DNA for the CDR3 is TGCGCCAGCAGCTCCGGGACAGGGGTCGGTGGCTACACCTTC. This codes for CASSSGTGVGGYTF.

The V and J genes are TRBV5-6 and TRBJ2-7, with D unresolved. In germline, CDR1 is SGHDT, CDR2 YYEEEE. This CDR3 has 11 residues. Deletions cut 0 bases from V and 3 bases from J, with 1 base between. CDR3 coding DNA: TGTGCCAGCAGCTTGGTCTACGAGCAGTACTTC. It codes for CASSLVYEQYF.